The entry that follows covers one T cell receptor (beta chain) sequence. CDR1 and CDR2 (germline): SGHRS, YFSETQ. The CDR3 spans 15 residues. V shed 1 base and J shed 1 base, with 11 bases lying between them. The data originate from a study of blood T cell repertoires in COVID-19. Profiling relied on immunoSEQ multiplex PCR, and the TCRdb table lists in-frame clones only, not all of them. The repertoire has 150,000 to 200,000 clones, 92% of them found once; the top ten carry roughly 5%. What was sequenced was peripheral blood. This sequence was found in a young man with COVID-19, enrolled during active disease. This chain joins TRBV5-1 and TRBJ1-1; tentative D call: TRBD1 (5 bases). The DNA for the CDR3 is TGCGCCAGCAGCTTGTATCCGGGGGGGAACACTGAAGCTTTCTTT. Protein: CASSLYPGGNTEAFF.